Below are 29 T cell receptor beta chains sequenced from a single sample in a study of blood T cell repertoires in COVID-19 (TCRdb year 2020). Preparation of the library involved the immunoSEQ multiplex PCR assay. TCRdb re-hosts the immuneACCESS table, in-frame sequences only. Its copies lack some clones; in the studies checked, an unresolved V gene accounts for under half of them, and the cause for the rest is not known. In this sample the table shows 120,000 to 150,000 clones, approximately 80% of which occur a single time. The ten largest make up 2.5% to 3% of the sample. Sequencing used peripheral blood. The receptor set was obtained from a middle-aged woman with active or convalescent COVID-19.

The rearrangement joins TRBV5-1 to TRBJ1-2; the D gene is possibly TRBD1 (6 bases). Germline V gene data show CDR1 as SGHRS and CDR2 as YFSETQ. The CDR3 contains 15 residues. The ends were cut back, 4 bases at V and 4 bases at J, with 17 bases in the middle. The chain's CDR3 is CASSISSTGTYGYTF. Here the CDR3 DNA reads TGCGCCAGCAGCATTTCCTCTACAGGGACCTATGGCTACACCTTC.

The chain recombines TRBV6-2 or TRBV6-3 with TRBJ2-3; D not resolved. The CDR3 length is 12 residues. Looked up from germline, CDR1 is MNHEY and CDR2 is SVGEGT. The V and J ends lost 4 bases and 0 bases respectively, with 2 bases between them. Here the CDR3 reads CASSSSTDTQYF. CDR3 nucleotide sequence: TGTGCCAGCAGTTCGAGCACAGATACGCAGTATTTT.

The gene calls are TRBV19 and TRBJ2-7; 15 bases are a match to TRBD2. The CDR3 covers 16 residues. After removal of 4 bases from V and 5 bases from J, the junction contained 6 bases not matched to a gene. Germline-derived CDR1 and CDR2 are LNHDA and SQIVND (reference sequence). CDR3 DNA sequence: TGTGCCAGTAGTAACCCCGGGACTAGCGGGGGGCACGAGCAGTACTTC. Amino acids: CASSNPGTSGGHEQYF.

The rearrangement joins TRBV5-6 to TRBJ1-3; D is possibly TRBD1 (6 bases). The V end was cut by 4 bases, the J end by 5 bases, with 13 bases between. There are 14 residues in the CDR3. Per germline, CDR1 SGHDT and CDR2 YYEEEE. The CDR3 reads CASSIQTGRNTIYF. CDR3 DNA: TGTGCCAGCAGCATCCAGACAGGCCGAAACACCATATATTTT.

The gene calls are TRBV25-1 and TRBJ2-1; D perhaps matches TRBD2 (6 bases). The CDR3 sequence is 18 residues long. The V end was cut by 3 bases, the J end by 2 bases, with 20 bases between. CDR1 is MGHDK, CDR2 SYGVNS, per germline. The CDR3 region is CASSDKARRGLPYNEQFF. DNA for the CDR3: TGTGCCAGCAGTGATAAGGCTCGTAGGGGACTCCCCTACAATGAGCAGTTCTTC.

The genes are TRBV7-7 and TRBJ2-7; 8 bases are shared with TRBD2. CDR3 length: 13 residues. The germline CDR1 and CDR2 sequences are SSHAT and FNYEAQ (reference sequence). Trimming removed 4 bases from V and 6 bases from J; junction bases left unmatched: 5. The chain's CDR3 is CASSSSGTSEQYF. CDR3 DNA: TGTGCCAGCAGCTCCTCCGGGACTAGCGAGCAGTACTTC.

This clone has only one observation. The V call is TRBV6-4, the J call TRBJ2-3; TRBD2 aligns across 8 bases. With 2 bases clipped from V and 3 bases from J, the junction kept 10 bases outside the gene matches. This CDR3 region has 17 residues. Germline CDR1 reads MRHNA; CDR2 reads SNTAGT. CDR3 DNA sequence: TGTGCCAGCAGTGACCCCATCGGGGGGGCTGGTACAGATACGCAGTATTTT. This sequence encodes CASSDPIGGAGTDTQYF.

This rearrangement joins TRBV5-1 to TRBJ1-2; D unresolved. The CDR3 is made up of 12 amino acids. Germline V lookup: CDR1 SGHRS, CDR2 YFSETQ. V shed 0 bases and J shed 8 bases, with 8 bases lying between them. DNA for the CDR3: TGCGCCAGCAGCTTGGGACAAATCGGCTACACCTTC. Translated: CASSLGQIGYTF.

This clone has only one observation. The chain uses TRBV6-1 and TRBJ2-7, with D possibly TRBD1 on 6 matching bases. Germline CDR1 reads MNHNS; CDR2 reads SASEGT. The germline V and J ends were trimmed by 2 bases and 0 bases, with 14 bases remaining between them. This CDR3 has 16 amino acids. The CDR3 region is CASSELTWTVSYEQYF. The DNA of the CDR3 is TGTGCCAGCAGTGAATTAACCTGGACAGTCTCCTACGAGCAGTACTTC.

CDR3 sequence (DNA): TGTGCCAGCAGCCCCCACGTAGATATACACTATGGCTACACCTTC. This encodes CASSPHVDIHYGYTF. The rearrangement links TRBV5-6 to TRBJ1-2; D unclear. This CDR3 contains 15 residues. Germline V gives CDR1 SGHDT, CDR2 YYEEEE. V was trimmed by 4 bases and J by 3 bases, leaving 16 bases between them.

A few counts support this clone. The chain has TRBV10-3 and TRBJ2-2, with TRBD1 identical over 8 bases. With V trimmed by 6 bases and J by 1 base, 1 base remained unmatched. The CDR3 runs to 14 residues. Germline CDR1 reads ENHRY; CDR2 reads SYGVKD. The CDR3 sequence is CAISRGLNTGELFF. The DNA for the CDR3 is TGTGCCATCAGCAGGGGGCTGAACACCGGGGAGCTGTTTTTT.

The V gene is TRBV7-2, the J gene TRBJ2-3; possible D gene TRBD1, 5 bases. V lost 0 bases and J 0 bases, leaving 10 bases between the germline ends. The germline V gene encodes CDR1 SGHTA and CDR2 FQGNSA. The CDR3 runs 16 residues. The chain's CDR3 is CASSLAKRGSTDTQYF. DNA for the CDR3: TGTGCCAGCAGCTTAGCGAAAAGGGGTAGCACAGATACGCAGTATTTT.

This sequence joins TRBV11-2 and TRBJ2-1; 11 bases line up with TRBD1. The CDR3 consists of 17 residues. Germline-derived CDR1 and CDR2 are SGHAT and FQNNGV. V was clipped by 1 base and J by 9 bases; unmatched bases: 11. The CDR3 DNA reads TGTGCCAGCAGCTTAGCTGGACAGGGGGCGGGTGAGCTTGAGCAGTTCTTC. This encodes CASSLAGQGAGELEQFF.

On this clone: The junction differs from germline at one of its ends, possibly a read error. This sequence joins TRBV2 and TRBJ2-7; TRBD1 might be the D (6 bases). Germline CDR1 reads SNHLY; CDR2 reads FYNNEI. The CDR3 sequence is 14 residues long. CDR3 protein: CASDPGASSYKQYF. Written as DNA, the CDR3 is TGTGCCAGCGACCCAGGGGCTTCGAGCTACAAGCAGTACTTC. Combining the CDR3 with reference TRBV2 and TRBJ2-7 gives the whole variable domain EPEVTQTPSHQVTQMGQEVILRCVPISNHLYFYWYRQILGQKVEFLVSFYNNEISEKSEIFDDQFSVERPDGSNFTLKIRSTKLEDSAMYFCASDPGASSYKQYFGPGTRLTVT.

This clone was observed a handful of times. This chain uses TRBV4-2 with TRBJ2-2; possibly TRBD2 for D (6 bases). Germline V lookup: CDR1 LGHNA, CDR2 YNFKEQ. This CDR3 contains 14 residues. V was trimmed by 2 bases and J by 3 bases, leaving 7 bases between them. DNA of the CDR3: TGTGCCAGCAGCCAAATAGCGGACACCGGGGAGCTGTTTTTT. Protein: CASSQIADTGELFF.

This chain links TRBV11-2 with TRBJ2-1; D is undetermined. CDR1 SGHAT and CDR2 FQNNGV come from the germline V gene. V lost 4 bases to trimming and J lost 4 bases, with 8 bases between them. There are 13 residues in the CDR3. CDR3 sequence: CASSSNQYNEQFF. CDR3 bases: TGTGCCAGCAGCTCGAACCAGTACAATGAGCAGTTCTTC.

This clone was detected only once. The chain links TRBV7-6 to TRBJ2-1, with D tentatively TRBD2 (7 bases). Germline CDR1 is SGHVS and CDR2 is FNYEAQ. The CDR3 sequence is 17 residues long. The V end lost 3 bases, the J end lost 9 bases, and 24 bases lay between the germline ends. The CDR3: CASSFRSDRAGKVEQFF. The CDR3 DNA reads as TGTGCCAGCAGCTTCAGGTCGGACAGAGCGGGAAAGGTTGAGCAGTTCTTC.

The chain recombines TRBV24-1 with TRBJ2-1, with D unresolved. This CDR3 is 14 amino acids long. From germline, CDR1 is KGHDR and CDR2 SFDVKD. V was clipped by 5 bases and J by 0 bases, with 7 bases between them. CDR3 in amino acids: CATSVTSSYNEQFF. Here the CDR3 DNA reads TGTGCCACCAGTGTTACGAGCTCCTACAATGAGCAGTTCTTC.

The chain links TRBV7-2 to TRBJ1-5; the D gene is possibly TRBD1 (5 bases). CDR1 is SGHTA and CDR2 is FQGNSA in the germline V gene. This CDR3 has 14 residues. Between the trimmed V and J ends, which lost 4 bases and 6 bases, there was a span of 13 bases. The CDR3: CASSSGGVGQPQHF. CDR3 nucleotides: TGTGCCAGCAGCTCGGGAGGGGTGGGTCAGCCCCAGCATTTT.

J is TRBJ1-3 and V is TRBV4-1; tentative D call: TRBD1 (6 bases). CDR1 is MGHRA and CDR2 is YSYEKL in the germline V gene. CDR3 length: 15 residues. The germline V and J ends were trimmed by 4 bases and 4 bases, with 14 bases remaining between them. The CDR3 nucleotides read TGCGCCAGCAGCCGACAGGATTTGGAGGGAAACACCATATATTTT. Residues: CASSRQDLEGNTIYF.

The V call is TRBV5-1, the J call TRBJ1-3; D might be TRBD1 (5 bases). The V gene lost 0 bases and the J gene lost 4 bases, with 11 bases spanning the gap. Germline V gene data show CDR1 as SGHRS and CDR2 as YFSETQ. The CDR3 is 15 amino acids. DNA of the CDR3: TGCGCCAGCAGCTTGGCGGCAGGGAACGGAAACACCATATATTTT. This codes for CASSLAAGNGNTIYF.

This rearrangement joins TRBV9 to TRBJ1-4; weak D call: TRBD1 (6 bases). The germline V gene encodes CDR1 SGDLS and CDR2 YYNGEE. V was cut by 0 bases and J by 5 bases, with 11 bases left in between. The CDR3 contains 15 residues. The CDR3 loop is CASSVAGGTNEKLFF. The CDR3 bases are TGTGCCAGCAGCGTAGCGGGGGGGACAAATGAAAAACTGTTTTTT.

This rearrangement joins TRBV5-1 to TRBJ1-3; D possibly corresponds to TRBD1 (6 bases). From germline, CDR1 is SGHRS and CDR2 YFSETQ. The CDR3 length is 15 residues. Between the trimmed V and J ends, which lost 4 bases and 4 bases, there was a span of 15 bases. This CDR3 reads CASSAVQGFGNTIYF. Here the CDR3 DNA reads TGCGCCAGCAGCGCCGTACAGGGTTTCGGAAACACCATATATTTT.

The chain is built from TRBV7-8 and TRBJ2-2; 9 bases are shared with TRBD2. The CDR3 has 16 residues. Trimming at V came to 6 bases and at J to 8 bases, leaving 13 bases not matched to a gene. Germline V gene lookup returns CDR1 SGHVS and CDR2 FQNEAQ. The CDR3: CASSKGLAGPWGELFF. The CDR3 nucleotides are TGTGCCAGCAGTAAAGGGCTAGCGGGACCCTGGGGGGAGCTGTTTTTT.

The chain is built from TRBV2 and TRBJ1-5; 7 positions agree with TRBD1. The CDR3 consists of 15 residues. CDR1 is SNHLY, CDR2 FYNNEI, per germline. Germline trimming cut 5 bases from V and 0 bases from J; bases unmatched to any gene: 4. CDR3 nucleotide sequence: TGTGCCAGCAGTAAGGACAGGTTTAGCAATCAGCCCCAGCATTTT. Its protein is CASSKDRFSNQPQHF.

In DNA form, the CDR3 reads TGTGCCAGCAGTTCCGGGACAGGGATTCAAGAGACCCAGTACTTC. This translates into CASSSGTGIQETQYF. The rearrangement links TRBV2 to TRBJ2-5; 9 bases align to TRBD1. Germline CDR1 and CDR2: SNHLY and FYNNEI. After removal of 5 bases from V and 2 bases from J, the junction contained 6 bases not matched to a gene. The length of the CDR3 is 15 residues.

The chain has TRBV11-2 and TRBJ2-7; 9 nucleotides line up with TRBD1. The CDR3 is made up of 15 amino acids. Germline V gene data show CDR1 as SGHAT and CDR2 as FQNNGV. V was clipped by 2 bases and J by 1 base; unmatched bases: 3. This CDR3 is CASSLSDRGSYEQYF. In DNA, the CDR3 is TGTGCCAGCAGCTTATCAGACAGGGGGTCCTACGAGCAGTACTTC.

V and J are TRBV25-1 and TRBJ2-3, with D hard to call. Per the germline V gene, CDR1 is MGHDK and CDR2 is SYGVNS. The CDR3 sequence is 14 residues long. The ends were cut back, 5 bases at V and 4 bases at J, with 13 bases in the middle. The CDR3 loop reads CASSPPNVADTQYF. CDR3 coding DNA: TGTGCCAGCAGTCCCCCAAATGTTGCAGATACGCAGTATTTT.

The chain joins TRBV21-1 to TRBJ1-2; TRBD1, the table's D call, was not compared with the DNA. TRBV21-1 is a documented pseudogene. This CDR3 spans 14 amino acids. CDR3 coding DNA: TGTGCCAGCAGGGTTGGGGGCCCCAATTGTCGCTACACCTTC. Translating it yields CASRVGGPNCRYTF.